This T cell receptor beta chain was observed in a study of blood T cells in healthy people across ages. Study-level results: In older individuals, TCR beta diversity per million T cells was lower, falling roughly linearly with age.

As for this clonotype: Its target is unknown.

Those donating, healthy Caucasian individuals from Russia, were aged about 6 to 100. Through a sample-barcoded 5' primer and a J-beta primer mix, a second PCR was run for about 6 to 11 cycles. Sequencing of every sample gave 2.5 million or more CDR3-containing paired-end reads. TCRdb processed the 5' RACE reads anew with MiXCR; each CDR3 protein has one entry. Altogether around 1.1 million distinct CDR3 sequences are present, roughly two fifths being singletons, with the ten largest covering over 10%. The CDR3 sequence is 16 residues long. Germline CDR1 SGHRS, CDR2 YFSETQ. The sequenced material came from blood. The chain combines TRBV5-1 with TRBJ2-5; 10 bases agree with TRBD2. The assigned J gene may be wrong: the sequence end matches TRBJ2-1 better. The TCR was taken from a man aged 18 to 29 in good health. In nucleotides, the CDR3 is TGCGCCAGCAGCTCAGCGGGGGGGACTTACCAAGAGACCCAGTTCTTC. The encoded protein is CASSSAGGTYQETQFF.